Presented here are 12 T cell receptor beta chains from one specimen sequenced in a study of cytomegalovirus exposure and HLA in healthy donors. It was with 60 Vbeta and 13 Jbeta primers that the PCR ran. Method: immunoSEQ multiplex PCR; TCRdb's copy keeps in-frame clones and lacks some. The sample records about 120,000 clones, 81% being singletons. Sequencing used PBMCs. The receptors originated from a woman aged 30 to 39 in good health and CMV-seronegative.

There are a few counts of this clone. V and J are TRBV9 and TRBJ1-1; TRBD1 matches at 11 bases. Germline V gene sequence: CDR1 SGDLS, CDR2 YYNGEE. The trim removed 3 bases at V and 3 bases at J, leaving 7 bases unmatched. This CDR3 has 16 residues. CDR3 in amino acids: CASSATGTGGYTEAFF. In DNA form, the CDR3 reads TGTGCCAGCAGCGCCACCGGGACAGGGGGTTACACTGAAGCTTTCTTT.

The chain employs TRBV5-4 and TRBJ2-6; maybe TRBD2 (6 bases). Trimming shortened V by 0 bases and J by 3 bases, and 7 bases separated the two germline ends. This CDR3 is built from 15 residues. Germline V gene sequence: CDR1 SGHNT, CDR2 YYREEE (reference sequence). This CDR3 reads CASSLGAGGANVLTF. CDR3 nucleotide sequence: TGTGCCAGCAGCTTGGGAGCGGGTGGGGCCAACGTCCTGACTTTC. The variable domain in full, completed from reference TRBV5-4 and TRBJ2-6, reads ETGVTQSPTHLIKTRGQQVTLRCSSQSGHNTVSWYQQALGQGPQFIFQYYREEENGRGNFPPRFSGLQFPNYSSELNVNALELDDSALYLCASSLGAGGANVLTFGAGSRLTVL.

The V call is TRBV2, the J call TRBJ1-5; the D is unclear. The CDR3 has 15 residues. CDR1 SNHLY and CDR2 FYNNEI come from the germline V gene. The ends were cut back, 7 bases at V and 4 bases at J, with 17 bases in the middle. The CDR3 DNA reads TGTGCCAGCACACGAGACCTGACAAGTAATCAGCCCCAGCATTTT. Translated: CASTRDLTSNQPQHF.

The genes are TRBV5-4 and TRBJ2-3, with D perhaps TRBD2 (6 bases). The germline gives CDR1 SGHNT, CDR2 YYREEE (reference sequence). Between the trimmed V and J ends, which lost 2 bases and 1 base, there was a span of 17 bases. The CDR3 sequence is 17 residues long. CDR3 coding DNA: TGTGCCAGCAGCTTAACCCTGGGGGGAACTGGCACAGATACGCAGTATTTT. Residues: CASSLTLGGTGTDTQYF.

The chain carries TRBV28 and TRBJ1-1; D is ambiguous. The CDR3 extends over 15 amino acids. Germline V CDR1 and CDR2: MDHEN, SYDVKM. V gave up 5 bases and J gave up 3 bases, with 16 bases separating them. CDR3 DNA sequence: TGTGCCAGCAGTGGCAAGAGGGAGGAGGACACTGAAGCTTTCTTT. Encoded protein: CASSGKREEDTEAFF.

This clone was recorded once. V is TRBV20-1 and J is TRBJ2-5; the match to TRBD2 covers 8 bases. CDR3 length equals 11 residues. Germline V gives CDR1 DFQATT, CDR2 SNEGSKA (reference sequence). CDR3 loop: CIGRDPETQYF. DNA of the CDR3: TGCATCGGGAGGGACCCAGAGACCCAGTACTTC.

The chain joins TRBV9 to TRBJ1-2; D perhaps matches TRBD1 (6 bases). The CDR3 sequence is 15 residues long. From germline, CDR1 is SGDLS and CDR2 YYNGEE. V shed 3 bases and J shed 4 bases, with 16 bases lying between them. In DNA form, the CDR3 reads TGTGCCAGCAGCGCCAGGGACACAGTAATCTATGGCTACACCTTC. Amino acid sequence: CASSARDTVIYGYTF. Looking up the rest from reference TRBV9 and TRBJ1-2 gives the full variable domain: DSGVTQTPKHLITATGQRVTLRCSPRSGDLSVYWYQQSLDQGLQFLIQYYNGEERAKGNILERFSAQQFPDLHSELNLSSLELGDSALYFCASSARDTVIYGYTFGSGTRLTVV.

CDR3 coding DNA: TGTGCCAGCAGCTTAGTACTAGCGGAGTACACCGGGGAGCTGTTTTTT. This sequence encodes CASSLVLAEYTGELFF. The V call is TRBV7-8, the J call TRBJ2-2; 8 bases map to TRBD2. The J segment lost 3 bases and the V segment lost 1 base, leaving 4 bases of the junction unmatched. Germline lookup yields CDR1 SGHVS and CDR2 FQNEAQ. This CDR3 region has 16 residues. Full variable domain (rest looked up from reference TRBV7-8 and TRBJ2-2): GAGVSQSPRYKVAKRGQDVALRCDPISGHVSLFWYQQALGQGPEFLTYFQNEAQLDKSGLPSDRFFAERPEGSVSTLKIQRTQQEDSAVYLCASSLVLAEYTGELFFGEGSRLTVL.

This chain uses TRBV14 with TRBJ2-5, with 8 bases fitting TRBD1. J gave up 4 bases and V 1 base, and 5 bases lay outside the gene matches. The CDR3 is made up of 15 amino acids. Germline V gene lookup returns CDR1 SGHDN and CDR2 FVKESK. CDR3 nucleotide sequence: TGTGCCAGCAGCCAAGGGGGACAGGTCCTAGAGACCCAGTACTTC. It codes for CASSQGGQVLETQYF.

This clone was recorded only once. The chain combines TRBV5-6 with TRBJ2-7; D might be TRBD1 (6 bases). This CDR3 is 14 amino acids long. The germline gives CDR1 SGHDT, CDR2 YYEEEE. V was cut by 4 bases and J by 0 bases, with 11 bases left in between. CDR3 protein: CASSPGQNSYEQYF. CDR3 coding DNA: TGTGCCAGCAGCCCGGGACAAAACTCCTACGAGCAGTACTTC. Full variable domain (missing parts from reference TRBV5-6 and TRBJ2-7): DAGVTQSPTHLIKTRGQQVTLRCSPKSGHDTVSWYQQALGQGPQFIFQYYEEEERQRGNFPDRFSGHQFPNYSSELNVNALLLGDSALYLCASSPGQNSYEQYFGPGTRLTVT.

The chain has TRBV11-3 and TRBJ2-1; 7 bases map to TRBD2. The CDR3 runs 16 residues. Germline-derived CDR1 and CDR2 are SGHNT and YENEEA. V lost 3 bases, J lost 0 bases, and 5 bases stayed unmatched. CDR3 sequence reads: CASSLGGGSSYNEQFF. The CDR3 nucleotides are TGTGCCAGCAGCTTGGGGGGAGGGAGCTCCTACAATGAGCAGTTCTTC. The variable domain in full, completed from reference TRBV11-3 and TRBJ2-1, reads EAGVVQSPRYKIIEKKQPVAFWCNPISGHNTLYWYLQNLGQGPELLIRYENEEAVDDSQLPKDRFSAERLKGVDSTLKIQPAELGDSAVYLCASSLGGGSSYNEQFFGPGTRLTVL.

This chain uses TRBV5-1 with TRBJ1-6; 7 positions agree with TRBD1. Germline V gene data show CDR1 as SGHRS and CDR2 as YFSETQ. Trimming removed 4 bases from V and 5 bases from J; junction bases left unmatched: 9. The CDR3 consists of 16 residues. The CDR3 region has the DNA TGCGCCAGCAGCATTAGGCCGGGACAGAATAATTCACCCCTCCACTTT. The encoded protein is CASSIRPGQNNSPLHF.